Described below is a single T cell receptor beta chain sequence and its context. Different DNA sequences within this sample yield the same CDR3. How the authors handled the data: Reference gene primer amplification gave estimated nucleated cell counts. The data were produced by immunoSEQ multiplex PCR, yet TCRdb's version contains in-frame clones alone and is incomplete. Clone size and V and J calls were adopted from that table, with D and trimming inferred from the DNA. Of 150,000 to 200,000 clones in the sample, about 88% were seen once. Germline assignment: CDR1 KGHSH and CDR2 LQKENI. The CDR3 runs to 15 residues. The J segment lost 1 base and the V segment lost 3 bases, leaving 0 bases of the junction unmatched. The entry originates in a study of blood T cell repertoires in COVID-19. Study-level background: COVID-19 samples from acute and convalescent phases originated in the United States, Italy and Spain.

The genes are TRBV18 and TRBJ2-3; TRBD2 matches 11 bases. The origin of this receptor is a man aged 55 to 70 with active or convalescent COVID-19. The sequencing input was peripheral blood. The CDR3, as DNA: TGTGCCAGCTCACCGACTAGCGGGGGCACAGATACGCAGTATTTT. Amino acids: CASSPTSGGTDTQYF.